The 8 T cell receptor beta chains in this list originate from one sample, sequenced in a study of T cell responses to AZD1222 COVID-19 vaccine. Produced via immunoSEQ multiplex PCR; TCRdb's table is partial and in-frame only. The sample carries approximately 110,000 clones, around 89% recorded once. Material: peripheral blood, obtained on day 0 of AZD1222 vaccination. These receptors all come from an adult in good health.

The rearrangement uses TRBV10-3 and TRBJ2-3; 9 nucleotides agree with TRBD2. The length of the CDR3 is 16 residues. Germline CDR1 ENHRY, CDR2 SYGVKD. Trimming removed 4 bases from V and 4 bases from J; junction bases left unmatched: 9. The CDR3 is CAISGVGTSKADTQYF. CDR3 coding DNA: TGTGCCATCAGTGGGGTTGGGACTAGCAAGGCAGATACGCAGTATTTT.

This chain joins TRBV5-5 and TRBJ2-3; 9 nucleotides match TRBD1. V trimming: 4 bases; J trimming: 3 bases; junction bases outside the gene matches: 9. Germline-derived CDR1 and CDR2 are SGHKS and YYEKEE (reference sequence). The CDR3 covers 16 residues. The CDR3 reads CASSRGGTGLTDTQYF. Written as DNA, the CDR3 is TGTGCCAGCAGCCGGGGCGGGACAGGGTTGACAGATACGCAGTATTTT.

The rearrangement links TRBV29-1 to TRBJ2-7; TRBD1 agrees at 7 bases. CDR1 and CDR2 (germline): SQVTM, ANQGSEA. This CDR3 has 13 residues. V dropped 4 bases and J dropped 0; count of bases not matched to a gene: 3. CDR3 loop: CSVVTGASYEQYF. In nucleotides, the CDR3 is TGCAGCGTTGTAACAGGGGCCTCCTACGAGCAGTACTTC.

This rearrangement joins TRBV5-1 to TRBJ2-1; D is unclear. Trimming took off 0 bases at V and 3 bases at J, with 10 bases between the two ends. The CDR3 consists of 15 residues. Germline-derived CDR1 and CDR2 are SGHRS and YFSETQ. CDR3 protein: CASSLAGIGYNEQFF. CDR3 nucleotide sequence: TGCGCCAGCAGCTTGGCAGGTATAGGCTACAATGAGCAGTTCTTC.

The chain joins TRBV3-1 (or the pseudogene TRBV3-2) to TRBJ2-3; 11 nucleotides agree with TRBD2. The CDR3 is 16 residues long. V lost 4 bases and J lost 2; bases outside the gene matches: 5. The germline V gene encodes CDR1 LGHDT and CDR2 YNNKEL (reference sequence). The CDR3 region has the DNA TGTGCCAGCAGCCCCGGGACTAGCGGATACACAGATACGCAGTATTTT. It yields the protein CASSPGTSGYTDTQYF.

The chain has TRBV6-6 and TRBJ1-1; no firm D call. Germline CDR1 MNHNY, CDR2 SVGAGI (reference sequence). This CDR3 has 12 residues. Trimming pared 5 bases from V and 8 bases from J, leaving 12 bases between. The CDR3 sequence is CASSLGPVEAFF. The CDR3 DNA is TGTGCCAGCAGTCTTGGCCCTGTGGAAGCTTTCTTT.

The V and J genes are TRBV27 and TRBJ2-3, with D possibly TRBD1 on 6 matching bases. The germline V gene encodes CDR1 MNHEY and CDR2 SMNVEV (reference sequence). The V and J ends lost 5 bases and 5 bases respectively, with 11 bases between them. The CDR3 totals 13 residues. CDR3 in amino acids: CASSHPRGDTQYF. CDR3 in DNA: TGTGCCAGCAGTCACCCCAGGGGAGATACGCAGTATTTT.

V and J are TRBV5-4 and TRBJ2-1; D is possibly TRBD1 or TRBD2 (5 bases each). Trimming took off 4 bases at V and 0 bases at J, with 14 bases between the two ends. CDR3 size: 16 residues. Germline V gene lookup returns CDR1 SGHNT and CDR2 YYREEE (reference sequence). The CDR3 nucleotides read TGTGCCAGCAGCCTTCGGGACCGAAGCTCCTACAATGAGCAGTTCTTC. Residues: CASSLRDRSSYNEQFF.